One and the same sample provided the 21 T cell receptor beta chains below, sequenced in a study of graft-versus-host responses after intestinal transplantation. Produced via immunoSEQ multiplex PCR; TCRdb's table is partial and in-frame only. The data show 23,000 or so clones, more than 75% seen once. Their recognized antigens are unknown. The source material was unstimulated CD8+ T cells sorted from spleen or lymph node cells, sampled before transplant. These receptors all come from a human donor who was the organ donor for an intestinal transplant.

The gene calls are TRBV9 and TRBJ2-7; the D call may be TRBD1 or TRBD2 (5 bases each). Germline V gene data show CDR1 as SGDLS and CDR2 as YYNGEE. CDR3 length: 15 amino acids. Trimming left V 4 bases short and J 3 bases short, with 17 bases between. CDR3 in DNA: TGTGCCAGCAGCATGAGAGGGGATACTCTCTACGAGCAGTACTTC. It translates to CASSMRGDTLYEQYF.

This CDR3 is CASSASSGHSGANVLTF. The CDR3 DNA is TGCGCCAGCAGCGCCAGCTCGGGACACTCTGGGGCCAACGTCCTGACTTTC. The J gene is TRBJ2-6, the V gene TRBV4-1, with D possibly matching TRBD1 (6 bases). V lost 5 bases and J 0 bases, leaving 14 bases between the germline ends. Germline V gives CDR1 MGHRA, CDR2 YSYEKL. This CDR3 has 17 amino acids.

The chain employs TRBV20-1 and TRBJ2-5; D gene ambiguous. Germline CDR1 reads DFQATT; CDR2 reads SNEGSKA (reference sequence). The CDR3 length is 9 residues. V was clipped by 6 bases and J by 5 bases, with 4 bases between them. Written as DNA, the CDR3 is TGCAGTGCAGCGGAGACCCAGTACTTC. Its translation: CSAAETQYF.

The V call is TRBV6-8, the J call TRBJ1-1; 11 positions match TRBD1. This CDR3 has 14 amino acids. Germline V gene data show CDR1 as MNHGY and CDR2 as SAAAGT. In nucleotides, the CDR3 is TGTAGTCTCGGGACAGGGGGTAATTACACTGAAGCTTTCTTT. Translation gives CSLGTGGNYTEAFF.

CDR3 nucleotide sequence: TGTGCCAGCAGCTTTTGGACGGCGAACACTGAAGCTTTCTTT. Protein: CASSFWTANTEAFF. The chain carries TRBV5-8 and TRBJ1-1, with unresolved D. Germline V gene lookup returns CDR1 SGHTS and CDR2 YDEGEE. V lost 2 bases and J lost 1, with 9 bases in between. The CDR3 is made up of 14 amino acids.

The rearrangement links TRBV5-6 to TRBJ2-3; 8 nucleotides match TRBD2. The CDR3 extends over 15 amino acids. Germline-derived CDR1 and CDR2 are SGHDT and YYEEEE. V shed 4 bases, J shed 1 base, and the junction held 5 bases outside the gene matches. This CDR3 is CASSPKAGGTDTQYF. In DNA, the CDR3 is TGTGCCAGCAGCCCTAAAGCGGGGGGCACAGATACGCAGTATTTT.

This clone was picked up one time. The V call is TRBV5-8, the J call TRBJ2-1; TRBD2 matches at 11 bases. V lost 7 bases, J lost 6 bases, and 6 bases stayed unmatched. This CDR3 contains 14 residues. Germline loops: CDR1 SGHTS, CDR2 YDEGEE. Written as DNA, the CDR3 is TGTGCCAGCGAACCGGGACTAGCGGTCAATGAGCAGTTCTTC. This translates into CASEPGLAVNEQFF. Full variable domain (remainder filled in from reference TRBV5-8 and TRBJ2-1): EAGVTQSPTHLIKTRGQQATLRCSPISGHTSVYWYQQALGLGLQFLLWYDEGEERNRGNFPPRFSGRQFPNYSSELNVNALELEDSALYLCASEPGLAVNEQFFGPGTRLTVL.

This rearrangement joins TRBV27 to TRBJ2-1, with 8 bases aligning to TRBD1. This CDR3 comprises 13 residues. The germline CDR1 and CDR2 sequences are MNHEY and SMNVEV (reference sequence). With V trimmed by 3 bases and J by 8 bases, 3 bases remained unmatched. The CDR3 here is CASSFGRGHEQFF. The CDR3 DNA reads TGTGCCAGCAGTTTCGGCAGGGGGCATGAGCAGTTCTTC.

CDR3 sequence (DNA): TGTGCCAGCAGCGAAGGAGTCAATGAGCAGTTCTTC. It codes for CASSEGVNEQFF. V and J are TRBV7-2 and TRBJ2-1; D not certain. CDR3 length: 12 amino acids. V lost 5 bases to trimming and J lost 6 bases, with 8 bases between them. In germline, CDR1 is SGHTA, CDR2 FQGNSA.

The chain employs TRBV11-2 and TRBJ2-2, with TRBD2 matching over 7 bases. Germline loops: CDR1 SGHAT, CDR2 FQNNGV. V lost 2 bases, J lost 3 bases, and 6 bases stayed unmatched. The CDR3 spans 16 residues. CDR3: CASSLISGADTGELFF. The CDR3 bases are TGTGCCAGCAGCTTAATCAGCGGGGCTGACACCGGGGAGCTGTTTTTT.

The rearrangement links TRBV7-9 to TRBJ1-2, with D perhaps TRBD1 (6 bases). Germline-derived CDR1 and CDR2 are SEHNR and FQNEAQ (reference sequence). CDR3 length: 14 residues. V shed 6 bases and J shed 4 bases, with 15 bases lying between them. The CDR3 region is CASSSDRIFYGYTF. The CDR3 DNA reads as TGTGCCAGCAGTTCCGACAGGATTTTCTATGGCTACACCTTC.

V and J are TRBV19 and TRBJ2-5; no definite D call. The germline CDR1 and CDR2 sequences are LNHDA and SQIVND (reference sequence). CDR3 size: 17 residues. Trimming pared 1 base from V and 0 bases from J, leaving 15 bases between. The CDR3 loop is CASSIGGYSVYQETQYF. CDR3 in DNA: TGTGCCAGTAGTATAGGGGGTTATTCGGTGTACCAAGAGACCCAGTACTTC.

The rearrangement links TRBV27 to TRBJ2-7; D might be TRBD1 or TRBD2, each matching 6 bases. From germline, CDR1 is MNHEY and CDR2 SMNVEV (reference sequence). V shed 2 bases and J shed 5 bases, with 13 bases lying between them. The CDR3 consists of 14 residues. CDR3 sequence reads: CASSLRGRPHEQYF. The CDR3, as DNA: TGTGCCAGCAGTTTAAGGGGGAGGCCCCACGAGCAGTACTTC.

The CDR3: CASSESSGMWGGRRETQYF. CDR3 bases: TGCGCCAGCAGTGAGTCGAGTGGTATGTGGGGGGGCCGCCGGGAGACCCAGTACTTC. The chain is built from TRBV10-2 and TRBJ2-5; maybe TRBD2 (7 bases). The CDR3 is made up of 19 amino acids. Trimming shortened V by 0 bases and J by 5 bases, and 25 bases separated the two germline ends. Looked up from germline, CDR1 is WSHSY and CDR2 is SAAADI.

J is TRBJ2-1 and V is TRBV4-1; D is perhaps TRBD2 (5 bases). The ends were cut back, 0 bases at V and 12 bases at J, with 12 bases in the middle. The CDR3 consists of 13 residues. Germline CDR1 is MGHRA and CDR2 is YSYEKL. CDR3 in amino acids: CASSQDPREGQFF. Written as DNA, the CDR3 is TGCGCCAGCAGCCAAGATCCAAGAGAGGGGCAGTTCTTC.

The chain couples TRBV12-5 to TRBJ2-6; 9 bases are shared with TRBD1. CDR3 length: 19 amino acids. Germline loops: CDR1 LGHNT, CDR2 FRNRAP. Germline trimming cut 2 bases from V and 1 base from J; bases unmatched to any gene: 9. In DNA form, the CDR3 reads TGTGCTAGTGGTTTGATTGGACAGGGGAAGTTTTCTGGGGCCAACGTCCTGACTTTC. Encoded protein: CASGLIGQGKFSGANVLTF.

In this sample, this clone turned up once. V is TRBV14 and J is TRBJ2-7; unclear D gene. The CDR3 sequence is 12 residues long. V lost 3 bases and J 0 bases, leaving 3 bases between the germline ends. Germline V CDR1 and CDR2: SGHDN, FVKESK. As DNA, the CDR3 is TGTGCCAGCAGCCAGGACTCCTACGAGCAGTACTTC. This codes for CASSQDSYEQYF. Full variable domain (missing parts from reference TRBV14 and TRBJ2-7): EAGVTQFPSHSVIEKGQTVTLRCDPISGHDNLYWYRRVMGKEIKFLLHFVKESKQDESGMPNNRFLAERTGGTYSTLKVQPAELEDSGVYFCASSQDSYEQYFGPGTRLTVT.

The CDR3, as DNA: TGTGCCAGCAGCCAAGTTCTGGCGGGAGTCACAGATACGCAGTATTTT. It is translated as CASSQVLAGVTDTQYF. The chain combines TRBV14 with TRBJ2-3; 7 bases fit TRBD2. The CDR3 length is 16 residues. The germline CDR1 and CDR2 sequences are SGHDN and FVKESK. V was pared by 1 base and J by 2 bases, with 6 bases of the junction left unmatched.

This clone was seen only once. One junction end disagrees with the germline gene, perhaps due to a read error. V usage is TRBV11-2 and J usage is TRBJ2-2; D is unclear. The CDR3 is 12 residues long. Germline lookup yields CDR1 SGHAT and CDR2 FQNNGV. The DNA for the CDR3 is TGTGCCAGCAGCGCGAAAACCGGGGAGCTGTTTTTT. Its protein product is CASSAKTGELFF.

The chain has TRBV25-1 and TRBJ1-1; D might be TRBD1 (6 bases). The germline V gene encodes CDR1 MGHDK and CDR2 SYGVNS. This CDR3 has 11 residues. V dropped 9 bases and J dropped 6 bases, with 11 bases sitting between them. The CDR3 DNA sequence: TGTGCCAGTTCACAGGGCCCTGAAGCTTTCTTT. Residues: CASSQGPEAFF.

CDR3 residues: CASSFSRLAGTDTQYF. The CDR3 DNA is TGTGCCAGCAGCTTCTCCCGACTAGCGGGGACAGATACGCAGTATTTT. The V call is TRBV7-7, the J call TRBJ2-3, with 11 bases that match TRBD2. The J segment lost 3 bases and the V segment lost 3 bases, leaving 5 bases of the junction unmatched. Germline CDR1 and CDR2: SSHAT and FNYEAQ (reference sequence). This CDR3 contains 16 residues.